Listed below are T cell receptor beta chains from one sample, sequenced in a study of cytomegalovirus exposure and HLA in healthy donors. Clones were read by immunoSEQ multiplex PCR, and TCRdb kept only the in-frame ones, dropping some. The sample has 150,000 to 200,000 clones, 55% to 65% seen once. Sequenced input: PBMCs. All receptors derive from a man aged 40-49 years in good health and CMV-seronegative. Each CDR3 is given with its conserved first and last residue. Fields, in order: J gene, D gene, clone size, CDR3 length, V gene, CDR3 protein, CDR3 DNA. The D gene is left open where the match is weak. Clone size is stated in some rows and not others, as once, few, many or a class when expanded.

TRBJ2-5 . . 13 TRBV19 CASSGSRGETQYF TGTGCCAGTAGTGGCAGTCGGGGGGAGACCCAGTACTTC
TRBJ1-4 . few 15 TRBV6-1 CASSGEQGPDEKLFF TGTGCCAGCAGTGGAGAACAGGGACCAGATGAAAAACTGTTTTTT
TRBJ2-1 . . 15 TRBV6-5 CASNRGGHSDNEQFF TGTGCCAGCAACCGCGGGGGCCACTCGGACAATGAGCAGTTCTTC
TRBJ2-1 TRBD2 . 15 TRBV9 CASSASTSGSNEQFF TGTGCCAGCAGCGCCTCGACTAGCGGGAGTAATGAGCAGTTCTTC
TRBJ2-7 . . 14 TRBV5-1 CASRQGYSSYEQYF TGCGCCAGCAGGCAGGGATACAGCTCCTACGAGCAGTACTTC
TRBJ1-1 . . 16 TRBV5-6 CASSLAINSLNTEAFF TGTGCCAGCAGCTTGGCCATTAACAGCTTGAACACTGAAGCTTTCTTT
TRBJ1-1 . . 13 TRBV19 CASSETGDSGAFF TGTGCCAGTAGTGAGACGGGAGACAGCGGAGCTTTCTTT
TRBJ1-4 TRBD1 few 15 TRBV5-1 CASSLDTGAGEKLFF TGCGCCAGCAGCTTGGATACAGGGGCGGGTGAAAAACTGTTTTTT
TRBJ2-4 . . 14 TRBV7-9 CASSLGGGENIQYF TGTGCCAGCAGCTTAGGCGGGGGCGAAAACATTCAGTACTTC
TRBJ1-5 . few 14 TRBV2 CASNAGEGNQPQHF TGTGCCAGCAATGCAGGGGAAGGCAATCAGCCCCAGCATTTT
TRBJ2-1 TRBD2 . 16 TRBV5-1 CASSLTSGGPYNEQFF TGCGCCAGCAGCCTTACTAGCGGGGGGCCCTACAATGAGCAGTTCTTC
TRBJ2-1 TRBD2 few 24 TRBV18 CASSPDPAGVNEQFFIRSYNEQFF TGTGCCAGCTCACCTGATCCGGCGGGGGTCAATGAGCAGTTCTTTATAAGGTCCTACAATGAGCAGTTCTTC
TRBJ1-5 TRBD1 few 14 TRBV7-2 CASSTTGGGQPQHF TGTGCCAGCAGCACCACAGGGGGCGGGCAGCCCCAGCATTTT
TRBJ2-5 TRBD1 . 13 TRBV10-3 CAIAGQGEETQYF TGTGCCATCGCGGGACAGGGCGAAGAGACCCAGTACTTC
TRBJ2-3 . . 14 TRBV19 CATSEGSGTDTQYF TGTGCTACCTCGGAGGGGAGCGGCACAGATACGCAGTATTTT
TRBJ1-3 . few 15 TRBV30 CAWSAEGFSGNTIYF TGTGCCTGGAGTGCAGAGGGCTTCTCTGGAAACACCATATATTTT
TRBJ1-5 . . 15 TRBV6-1 CASKWGLESNQPQHF TGTGCCAGCAAATGGGGGCTTGAGAGCAATCAGCCCCAGCATTTT
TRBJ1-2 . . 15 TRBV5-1 CASSLAGVGNYGYTF TGCGCCAGCAGCTTGGCCGGGGTAGGGAACTATGGCTACACCTTC
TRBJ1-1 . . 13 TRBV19 CASSIPMNTEAFF TGTGCCAGTAGTATTCCAATGAACACTGAAGCTTTCTTT
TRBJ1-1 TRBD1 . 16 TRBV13 CASSTNPGGAYTEAFF TGTGCCAGCAGCACGAACCCAGGGGGCGCCTACACTGAAGCTTTCTTT
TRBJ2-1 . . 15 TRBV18 CASSNVEGLENEQFF TGTGCCAGCTCCAATGTCGAGGGCCTAGAAAATGAGCAGTTCTTC
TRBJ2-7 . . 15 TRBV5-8 CASSSWRAGSYEQYF TGTGCCAGCAGCTCGTGGAGGGCGGGTTCCTACGAGCAGTACTTC
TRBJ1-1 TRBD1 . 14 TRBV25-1 CASSRGQMNTEAFF TGTGCCAGCAGTCGGGGACAGATGAACACTGAAGCTTTCTTT
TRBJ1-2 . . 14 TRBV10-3 CAIKGQGQVGGYTF TGTGCCATCAAGGGTCAGGGCCAAGTAGGTGGCTACACCTTC
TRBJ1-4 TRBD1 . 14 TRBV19 CASSTGQVLGKLFF TGTGCCAGTAGTACGGGACAGGTTCTTGGAAAACTGTTTTTT
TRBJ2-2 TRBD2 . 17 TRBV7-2 CASGREGLAANTGELFF TGTGCCAGCGGCAGGGAGGGACTAGCGGCTAACACCGGGGAGCTGTTTTTT
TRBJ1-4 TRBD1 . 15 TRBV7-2 CASSAQGLSDEKLFF TGTGCCAGCAGCGCACAGGGGCTTAGCGATGAAAAACTGTTTTTT
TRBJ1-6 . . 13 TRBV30 CAWSEQGRSPLHF TGTGCCTGGAGTGAACAGGGACGCTCACCCCTCCACTTT
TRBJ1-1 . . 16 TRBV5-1 CASSSPPGEGDTEAFF TGCGCCAGCAGCTCGCCGCCGGGGGAAGGTGACACTGAAGCTTTCTTT
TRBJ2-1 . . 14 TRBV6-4 CASSDSSVYNEQFF TGTGCCAGCAGTGACTCGTCGGTATACAATGAGCAGTTCTTC
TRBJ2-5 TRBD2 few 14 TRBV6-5 CASRREERGGTQYF TGTGCCTCCCGGCGGGAGGAACGGGGGGGGACCCAGTACTTC
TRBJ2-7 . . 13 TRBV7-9 CASSLTSSYEQYF TGTGCCAGCAGCCTAACTAGCTCCTACGAGCAGTACTTC
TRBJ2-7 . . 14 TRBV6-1 CASRGQSSSYEQYF TGTGCCAGCAGAGGACAGTCTTCTTCCTACGAGCAGTACTTC
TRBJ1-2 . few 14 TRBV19 CASSTGQLYYGYTF TGTGCCAGTAGTACAGGACAGCTTTACTATGGCTACACCTTC
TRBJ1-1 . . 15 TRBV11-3 CASSLNYREGTEAFF TGTGCCAGCAGCCTTAACTACAGGGAGGGCACTGAAGCTTTCTTT
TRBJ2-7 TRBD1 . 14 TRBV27 CASLSRDRAYEQYF TGTGCCAGTCTATCCCGGGACAGGGCCTACGAGCAGTACTTC
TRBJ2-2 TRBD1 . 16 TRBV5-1 CASSHQGASGTGELFF TGCGCCAGCAGCCACCAGGGGGCCTCGGGCACCGGGGAGCTGTTTTTT
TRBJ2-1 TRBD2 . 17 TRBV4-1 CASSQHHWTSEDNEQFF TGCGCCAGCAGCCAACACCATTGGACTAGCGAGGACAATGAGCAGTTCTTC
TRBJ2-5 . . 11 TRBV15 CATSRGLAQYF TGTGCCACCAGCAGAGGACTAGCCCAGTACTTC
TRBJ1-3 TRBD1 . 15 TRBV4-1 CASSQLTGAGNTIYF TGCGCCAGCAGCCAACTGACAGGGGCCGGAAACACCATATATTTT
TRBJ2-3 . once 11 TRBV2 CASKGGNTQYF TGTGCCAGCAAAGGGGGAAATACGCAGTATTTT
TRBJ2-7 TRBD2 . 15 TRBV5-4 CASSTGLAEAYEQYF TGTGCCAGCAGCACCGGACTAGCGGAGGCCTACGAGCAGTACTTC
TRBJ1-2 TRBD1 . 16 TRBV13 CASSRNRDRYSRGYTF TGTGCCAGCAGCAGGAACCGGGACAGGTATTCGAGAGGCTACACCTTC
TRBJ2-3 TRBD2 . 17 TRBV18 CASSPVLVAGVTDTQYF TGTGCCAGCTCACCAGTACTAGTAGCGGGGGTCACAGATACGCAGTATTTT
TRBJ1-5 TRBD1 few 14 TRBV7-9 CASSSDRANQPQHF TGTGCCAGCAGCTCGGACAGGGCAAATCAGCCCCAGCATTTT
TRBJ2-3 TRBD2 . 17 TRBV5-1 CASSSGLAGGPTDTQYF TGCGCCAGCAGCTCGGGACTAGCGGGAGGGCCAACAGATACGCAGTATTTT
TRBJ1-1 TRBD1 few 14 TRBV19 CASTGGSHITEAFF TGTGCCAGTACAGGGGGGAGTCATATCACTGAAGCTTTCTTT
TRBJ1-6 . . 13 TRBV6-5 CASSPRGNSPLHF TGTGCCAGCAGTCCCCGGGGGAATTCACCCCTCCACTTT